The 31 T cell receptor beta chains below were found in one sample sequenced in a study of breast tumors, draining lymph nodes, adjacent tissues. Via MiXCR, TCRdb re-called the multiplex PCR reads, giving one row per CDR3 protein. The sample carries tens of thousands of distinct CDR3 sequences, roughly 41% recorded once. Input material: breast tumor tissue. All receptors come from a female donor with breast cancer. Some clones in this sample may be carry-over from other donors' samples.

This clonotype came up many times. The chain carries TRBV7-2 and TRBJ1-2, with 7 positions matching TRBD1. This CDR3 is built from 14 residues. Per the germline V gene, CDR1 is SGHTA and CDR2 is FQGNSA. Unmatched junction bases numbered 4, after V lost 5 bases and J lost 1 base. The CDR3 sequence: CASSRRQGNYGYTF. The CDR3, as DNA: TGTGCCAGCAGCCGCCGACAGGGTAACTATGGCTACACCTTC.

The table lists this clonotype with many counts. The rearrangement joins TRBV2 to TRBJ1-6, with 10 positions matching TRBD1. The CDR3 spans 16 residues. With V trimmed by 6 bases and J by 10 bases, 12 bases remained unmatched. In germline, CDR1 is SNHLY, CDR2 FYNNEI. The CDR3 loop reads CASRVPGQGRGSPLHF. In DNA, the CDR3 is TGTGCCAGCAGAGTACCGGGACAGGGGAGAGGCTCACCCCTCCACTTT.

To note about this clonotype: A much larger clone lies one base from this, so it may be a read error. The V call is TRBV7-3, the J call TRBJ2-3; the D is unclear. This CDR3 region has 13 residues. Germline V gene data show CDR1 as SGHTA and CDR2 as FQGTGA. Between the trimmed V and J ends, which lost 4 bases and 8 bases, there was a span of 13 bases. The CDR3 coding sequence is TGTGCCAGCAGCTGGGCCCCGGATGTTACGCAGTATTTT. It translates to CASSWAPDVTQYF.

The genes are TRBV10-3 and TRBJ1-5; maybe TRBD1 (5 bases). This CDR3 comprises 20 residues. With 6 bases removed from V and 0 bases from J, the gap between germline ends came to 27 bases. Germline assignment: CDR1 ENHRY and CDR2 SYGVKD. The CDR3 nucleotides read TGTGCCATCAGCTCTCCCGGGACTAGCGGGGGGGGGTATAGCAATCAGCCCCAGCATTTT. Protein sequence: CAISSPGTSGGGYSNQPQHF.

This clonotype ranks as medium-sized. The chain couples TRBV20-1 to TRBJ2-3; D is undetermined. The CDR3 loop spans 17 amino acids. Trimming shortened V by 0 bases and J by 2 bases, and 18 bases separated the two germline ends. Germline V gene data show CDR1 as DFQATT and CDR2 as SNEGSKA (reference sequence). Here the CDR3 DNA reads TGCAGTGCTAGAGATTCCAATCTTGGGTCCCTCACAGATACGCAGTATTTT. Translated: CSARDSNLGSLTDTQYF.

V gene TRBV7-3 combines with J gene TRBJ2-3, with TRBD2 matching 11 bases. J was trimmed by 4 bases and V by 5 bases; bases with no gene match: 8. The germline V gene has CDR1 SGHTA and CDR2 FQGTGA. This CDR3 region has 16 residues. The CDR3 region has the DNA TGTGCCAGCAGCCATGGGACTAGCGGAGGCGCAGATACGCAGTATTTT. This codes for CASSHGTSGGADTQYF.

This clonotype was picked up many times. The chain links TRBV6-1 to TRBJ2-7; TRBD2 aligns across 12 bases. CDR1 is MNHNS, CDR2 SASEGT, per germline. The ends lost 2 bases at V and 7 bases at J; junction bases unmatched: 6. The CDR3 loop spans 15 amino acids. As DNA, the CDR3 is TGTGCCAGCAGTGAATTGGCTAGCGGGAGGGAAGAGCAGTACTTC. Translation gives CASSELASGREEQYF.

The chain recombines TRBV12-3 or TRBV12-4 with TRBJ1-3; 7 bases agree with TRBD1. Trimming removed 8 bases from V and 0 bases from J; junction bases left unmatched: 4. The CDR3 length is 14 residues. The CDR3 nucleotides are TGTGCCAGCCGGGACAGCAGCTCTGGAAACACCATATATTTT. It specifies CASRDSSSGNTIYF.

This clonotype is medium-sized by share. The J gene is TRBJ1-2, the V gene TRBV7-2; D is uncertain. Looked up from germline, CDR1 is SGHTA and CDR2 is FQGNSA. Trimming pared 0 bases from V and 1 base from J, leaving 6 bases between. The CDR3 is 14 residues long. CDR3 coding DNA: TGTGCCAGCAGCTTAGCGCCGAATAACTATGGCTACACCTTC. This gives the protein CASSLAPNNYGYTF. The whole variable domain, remainder taken from reference TRBV7-2 and TRBJ1-2, is GAGVSQSPSNKVTEKGKDVELRCDPISGHTALYWYRQSLGQGLEFLIYFQGNSAPDKSGLPSDRFSAERTGGSVSTLTIQRTQQEDSAVYLCASSLAPNNYGYTFGSGTRLTVV.

This clonotype was picked up a small number of times. With a much larger clone just one base away, this may be a read error. The rearrangement uses TRBV7-9 and TRBJ2-1; D possibly uses TRBD1 or TRBD2 (5 bases each). Germline V gene sequence: CDR1 SEHNR, CDR2 FQNEAQ (reference sequence). CDR3 length: 19 amino acids. The ends were cut back, 1 base at V and 5 bases at J, with 24 bases in the middle. CDR3 bases: TGTGCCAGCAGCTTAGGGGGGATAGTTGTGGGGAGATCCCACAATGAGCAGTTCTTC. It codes for CASSLGGIVVGRSHNEQFF. The full variable domain, in which reference TRBV7-9 and TRBJ2-1 provide the parts outside the CDR3, is DTGVSQNPRHKITKRGQNVTFRCDPISEHNRLYWYRQTLGQGPEFLTYFQNEAQLEKSRLLSDRFSAERPKGSFSTLEIQRTEQGDSAMYLCASSLGGIVVGRSHNEQFFGPGTRLTVL.

The chain combines TRBV7-2 with TRBJ1-6; 8 bases match TRBD1. The CDR3 is 17 amino acids. The V gene's germline CDR1 is SGHTA and CDR2 FQGNSA. Trimming at V came to 3 bases and at J to 8 bases, leaving 12 bases not matched to a gene. The CDR3 sequence: CASSLIRGTGSDSPLHF. The CDR3 DNA follows: TGTGCCAGCAGCTTGATAAGGGGGACAGGTTCGGATTCACCCCTCCACTTT.

This clonotype was observed at least ten times. The chain links TRBV29-1 to TRBJ2-1, with D perhaps TRBD1 (6 bases). Germline values: CDR1 SQVTM, CDR2 ANQGSEA. This CDR3 is 15 amino acids long. The ends were cut back, 2 bases at V and 3 bases at J, with 14 bases in the middle. CDR3 in amino acids: CSVERLGAIYNEQFF. The CDR3 nucleotides are TGCAGCGTTGAAAGGCTGGGGGCCATCTACAATGAGCAGTTCTTC.

As regards this clonotype: The DNA is omitted, as the CDR3 cannot be located on it reliably, and the CDR3 follows TCRdb's listing. The chain employs TRBV19 and TRBJ2-6; TRBD2, the table's D call, lacks a check against the DNA. Germline V gene sequence: CDR1 LNHDA, CDR2 SQIVND (reference sequence). A total of 22 residues make up the CDR3, ends included. CDR3 region: CASRGRERSASSTSSEANVLTF.

This clonotype was recorded at least ten times. The genes are TRBV6-5 and TRBJ2-7, with D possibly matching TRBD2 (6 bases). Germline assignment: CDR1 MNHEY and CDR2 SVGAGI. V lost 5 bases and J 0 bases, leaving 17 bases between the germline ends. This CDR3 has 16 residues. The DNA of the CDR3 is TGTGCCAGCAGTCCTTCTTGGACGGGACTCTCCTACGAGCAGTACTTC. Amino acids: CASSPSWTGLSYEQYF.

This clonotype appeared many times. This chain joins TRBV24-1 and TRBJ2-2; D may correspond to TRBD1 or TRBD2 (5 bases each). The germline V and J ends were trimmed by 1 base and 6 bases, with 14 bases remaining between them. The CDR3 consists of 16 residues. The germline gives CDR1 KGHDR, CDR2 SFDVKD. The CDR3 is CATSDFRGAGAGELFF. DNA for the CDR3: TGTGCCACCAGTGATTTTAGAGGGGCCGGGGCCGGGGAGCTGTTTTTT.

As to this clonotype: One junction end does not reproduce the germline sequence, and a read error may be involved. The chain joins TRBV3-1 to TRBJ2-7, with 10 bases identical to TRBD2. CDR3 length: 15 residues. CDR1 LGHDT and CDR2 YNNKEL come from the germline V gene (reference sequence). The CDR3 bases are TGTGCCAGCAGCCTCGGGATAGCGGGAGGCTACAAGCAGTACTTC. It codes for CASSLGIAGGYKQYF.

This clonotype was observed a few times. This may be a read error, as it is one base from a much larger clone. V usage is TRBV5-6 and J usage is TRBJ1-2; 7 positions match TRBD1. Germline V gene lookup returns CDR1 SGHDT and CDR2 YYEEEE. This CDR3 spans 14 amino acids. V dropped 4 bases and J dropped 4; count of bases not matched to a gene: 7. CDR3 in DNA: TGTGCCAGCAGCGCCGGGACAGCGACCTATGGCTACACCTTC. Its translation: CASSAGTATYGYTF. Full variable domain (remainder filled in from reference TRBV5-6 and TRBJ1-2): DAGVTQSPTHLIKTRGQQVTLRCSPKSGHDTVSWYQQALGQGPQFIFQYYEEEERQRGNFPDRFSGHQFPNYSSELNVNALLLGDSALYLCASSAGTATYGYTFGSGTRLTVV.

In its sample, this clonotype was seen many times. The chain is built from TRBV20-1 and TRBJ2-2; 12 positions match TRBD2. Germline CDR1 reads DFQATT; CDR2 reads SNEGSKA (reference sequence). V shed 3 bases, J shed 6 bases, and the junction held 8 bases outside the gene matches. The CDR3 is 16 residues long. The CDR3 protein is CSARDPASGRAGELFF. Written as DNA, the CDR3 is TGCAGTGCTAGGGATCCGGCTAGCGGGAGGGCCGGGGAGCTGTTTTTT.

This clonotype has ten or more counts. The chain links TRBV18 to TRBJ2-1; 11 positions agree with TRBD1. The V segment lost 4 bases and the J segment 8 bases; nucleotides outside the gene matches: 7. This CDR3 has 15 residues. Germline V CDR1 and CDR2: KGHSH, LQKENI. The CDR3 nucleotides are TGTGCCAGCTCACAGGACAGGGGGCTGAGAGATGAGCAGTTCTTC. Residues: CASSQDRGLRDEQFF.

Ten or more counts support this clonotype. J is TRBJ2-1 and V is TRBV12-3 or TRBV12-4; no clear D. The ends were cut back, 5 bases at V and 2 bases at J, with 10 bases in the middle. This CDR3 contains 14 residues. This CDR3 is CASSPHRAYNEQFF. The CDR3 bases are TGTGCCAGCAGTCCACACCGAGCCTACAATGAGCAGTTCTTC.

This clonotype has just one count. At one end the junction does not follow the germline gene, possibly because of a read error. The chain has TRBV5-1 and TRBJ1-1; the D gene is possibly TRBD1 (6 bases). Germline V gives CDR1 SGHRS, CDR2 YFSETQ. This CDR3 is built from 13 residues. Written as DNA, the CDR3 is TGCGCCAGCAGTAAGGCCAGGGGCACTGAAGCTTCCTTT. Translated: CASSKARGTEASF.

In this sample, this clonotype turned up many times. V gene TRBV28 combines with J gene TRBJ2-6; weak D call: TRBD1 (5 bases). The CDR3 is 16 residues long. The V end lost 0 bases, the J end lost 0 bases, and 6 bases lay between the germline ends. Germline V lookup: CDR1 MDHEN, CDR2 SYDVKM. The CDR3 coding sequence is TGTGCCAGCAGTTTATGGGACAACTCTGGGGCCAACGTCCTGACTTTC. This gives the protein CASSLWDNSGANVLTF.

This clonotype was recorded many times. The genes are TRBV18 and TRBJ2-1, with 8 bases aligning to TRBD2. The CDR3 is 15 amino acids. J gave up 6 bases and V 1 base, and 5 bases lay outside the gene matches. Germline lookup yields CDR1 KGHSH and CDR2 LQKENI. CDR3 nucleotides: TGTGCCAGCTCACCACAAGCGGGAGTCCCCAATGAGCAGTTCTTC. Translating gives CASSPQAGVPNEQFF.

This clonotype was counted ten times or more. This chain joins TRBV4-1 and TRBJ1-4, with D uncertain. Per the germline V gene, CDR1 is MGHRA and CDR2 is YSYEKL. CDR3 length: 15 residues. V was pared by 4 bases and J by 4 bases, with 13 bases between. Here the CDR3 reads CASSRGPGDNEKLFF. The CDR3 DNA reads TGCGCCAGCAGCCGAGGACCGGGAGATAATGAAAAACTGTTTTTT.

This clonotype appeared many times. The chain links TRBV10-3 to TRBJ1-2; D is unclear. Germline CDR1 and CDR2: ENHRY and SYGVKD. This CDR3 comprises 13 residues. The V end lost 5 bases, the J end lost 8 bases, and 15 bases lay between the germline ends. The CDR3 coding sequence is TGTGCCATCAGTTTAGACGGCCAGAGAGGCTACACCTTC. Translation: CAISLDGQRGYTF.

The chain carries TRBV20-1 and TRBJ1-1; tentative D call: TRBD1 (6 bases). Between the trimmed V and J ends, which lost 4 bases and 6 bases, there was a span of 15 bases. The germline V gene has CDR1 DFQATT and CDR2 SNEGSKA (reference sequence). This CDR3 spans 13 amino acids. In DNA form, the CDR3 reads TGCAGTGCTAAAACGGGGGCGTTTGCTGAAGCTTTCTTT. Its protein is CSAKTGAFAEAFF.

This clonotype was seen many times. The chain uses TRBV6-5 and TRBJ2-1; 8 positions match TRBD2. Germline V lookup: CDR1 MNHEY, CDR2 SVGAGI. The CDR3 consists of 15 residues. The trim removed 5 bases at V and 6 bases at J, leaving 9 bases unmatched. The CDR3 region is CASSRAGVSLNEQFF. CDR3 nucleotides: TGTGCCAGCAGTCGAGCGGGAGTATCCCTCAATGAGCAGTTCTTC.

The chain links TRBV20-1 to TRBJ2-7; 8 nucleotides line up with TRBD2. The CDR3 length is 14 residues. CDR1 is DFQATT and CDR2 is SNEGSKA in the germline V gene (reference sequence). J lost 4 bases, V lost 3 bases, and 8 bases had no gene match. CDR3 DNA sequence: TGCAGTGCTAGCCGTACTAGCGGTCCATACGAGCAGTACTTC. It is translated as CSASRTSGPYEQYF.

The chain has TRBV20-1 and TRBJ2-7, with 7 bases matching TRBD1. Germline V CDR1 and CDR2: DFQATT, SNEGSKA (reference sequence). The CDR3 extends over 12 amino acids. The ends lost 6 bases at V and 5 bases at J; junction bases unmatched: 7. In nucleotides, the CDR3 is TGCAGTGCCAGGGGACAGAGTAACGAGCAGTACTTC. It yields the protein CSARGQSNEQYF.

This clonotype was seen many times. V usage is TRBV30 and J usage is TRBJ1-3; D not resolved. CDR3 length: 13 amino acids. Looked up from germline, CDR1 is GTSNPN and CDR2 is SVGIG (reference sequence). The CDR3: CASDGPSGNTIYF. The DNA of the CDR3 is TGTGCTTCAGACGGACCTTCTGGAAACACCATATATTTT.

The chain joins TRBV6-2 or TRBV6-3 to TRBJ2-7, with 7 bases fitting TRBD1. This CDR3 comprises 14 residues. With 5 bases clipped from V and 2 bases from J, the junction kept 6 bases outside the gene matches. CDR1 is MNHEY, CDR2 SVGEGT, per germline. CDR3 sequence reads: CASSLRGQTYEQYF. DNA of the CDR3: TGTGCCAGCAGTCTCCGGGGACAGACCTACGAGCAGTACTTC.